This T cell receptor (beta chain) was captured in a study of T cell responses to AZD1222 COVID-19 vaccine. Note on this clone: Its antigen is still unknown.

General observations from the study: Two doses of AZD1222 preceded a rise in Spike-specific TCR breadth and depth.

Libraries were prepared by immunoSEQ multiplex PCR; TCRdb keeps only in-frame clonotypes and omits some of them. This sample has about 120,000 clones, with 80% to 95% found just once. The CDR3 spans 17 residues. Germline CDR1 is MNHEY and CDR2 is SMNVEV (reference sequence). The junction had 9 bases not matched to a gene; V was cut back by 4 bases and J by 0 bases. The rearrangement links TRBV27 to TRBJ1-5; 7 nucleotides align to TRBD1. The clonotype was recovered from an adult who received the MenACWY meningococcal vaccine as a control. Specimen: peripheral blood, collected 28 days after the second dose of the MenACWY control vaccine. In nucleotides, the CDR3 is TGTGCCAGCAGTTCAAGGACAGGACCTTATAGCAATCAGCCCCAGCATTTT. Its protein product is CASSSRTGPYSNQPQHF.